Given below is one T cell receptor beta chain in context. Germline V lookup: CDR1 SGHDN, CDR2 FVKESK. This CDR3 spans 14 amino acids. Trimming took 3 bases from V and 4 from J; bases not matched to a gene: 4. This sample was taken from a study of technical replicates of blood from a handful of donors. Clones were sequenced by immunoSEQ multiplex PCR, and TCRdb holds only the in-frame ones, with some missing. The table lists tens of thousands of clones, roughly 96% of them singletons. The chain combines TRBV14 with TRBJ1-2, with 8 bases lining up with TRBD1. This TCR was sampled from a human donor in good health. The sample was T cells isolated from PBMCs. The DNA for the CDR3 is TGTGCCAGCAGCCAGACAGGGGCGGGCTATGGCTACACCTTC. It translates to CASSQTGAGYGYTF.